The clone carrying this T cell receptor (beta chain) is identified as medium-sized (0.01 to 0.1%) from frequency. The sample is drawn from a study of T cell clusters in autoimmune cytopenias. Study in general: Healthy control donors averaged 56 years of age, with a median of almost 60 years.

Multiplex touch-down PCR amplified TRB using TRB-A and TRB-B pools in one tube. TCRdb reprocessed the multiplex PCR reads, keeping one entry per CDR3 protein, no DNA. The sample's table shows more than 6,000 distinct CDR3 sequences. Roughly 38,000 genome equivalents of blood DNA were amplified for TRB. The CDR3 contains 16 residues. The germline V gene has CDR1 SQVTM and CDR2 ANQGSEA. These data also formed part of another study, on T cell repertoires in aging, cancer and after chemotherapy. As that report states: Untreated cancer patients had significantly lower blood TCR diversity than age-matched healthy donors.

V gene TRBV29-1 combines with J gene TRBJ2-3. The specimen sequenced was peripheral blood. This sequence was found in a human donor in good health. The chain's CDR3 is CSACRLKGGSTDTQYF.